This T cell receptor (beta chain) was found in a study of blood T cell repertoires in COVID-19 (dated by TCRdb to 2020 to 2021). Background for the entire study: The collaborator samples originated in the United States, Italy and Spain and spanned the acute and convalescent phases of COVID-19. The material from the prospective study consisted of cDNA or gDNA derived from T cells, B-cell-depleted T cells, or PBMCs. A freely available public database, intended as a resource for researchers studying the immune response to SARS-CoV-2, is where the repertoires were released. Deeply sampled blood TCRbeta repertoires from subjects exposed to, actively infected with, or recovered from COVID-19 were included in the dataset. Where available, HLA class I and class II types were obtained from metadata supplied by the sample provider rather than from assay-based typing. Samples were obtained from the ongoing ImmuneRACE study (first 160 participants) and from 1,254 subjects provided by 6 global collaborators. The sample metadata nearly always contained a de-identified subject ID, COVID-19 status, age in years and sex. The paper's findings and limits, for the study overall: Clinical and demographic metadata were provided uncurated, with the amount varying by source and participant.

TCRbeta CDR3 regions were amplified from genomic DNA by means of the immunoSEQ Assay, a bias-controlled multiplex PCR. In the original analysis: The number of nucleated cells in each sample was estimated by amplification of reference gene primers within the assay. To quantify the absolute abundance of each unique TCRbeta CDR3 rearrangement, sequence reads were collapsed and filtered. For each sample, productive Simpson clonality was calculated by taking the square root of Simpson's diversity index across productive rearrangements. TCRdb provides this immuneACCESS table in a form limited to in-frame rearrangements. Some clones are lacking; in checked studies, under half of them reflect an unresolved V gene, and why the rest are absent is not known. V and J calls plus clone size are reproduced from that table; the DNA served to infer D and trimming. This sample comprises around 230,000 clones, around 80% of them detected only once. The ten largest clones take up about 15% of the sample.

Reading the germline V gene gives CDR1 SGHRS and CDR2 YFSETQ. V and J are truncated by 4 bases and 7 bases respectively, leaving an intervening sequence of 21 bases. The CDR3 runs 15 residues from the cysteine to the phenylalanine. Only CDR3 DNA is held: 45 bases, read in frame from base 1. With regard to this clone: Its target antigen remains unknown. Base qualities are not recorded, but no much larger clone differs from it by a single base.

In the prospective study, participants were about 18 to 100 years old, resided in under 30 geographic areas of the United States, and were enrolled through a virtual design. In the prospective study, cohorts were assigned on the basis of participant-reported clinical history obtained from a screening survey and a study questionnaire. ImmuneRACE Cohort 3 recovered participants were defined by two consecutive negative NP/OP PCR tests, healthcare professional clearance, or symptom resolution. In the prospective study, whole blood, serum and a nasopharyngeal or oropharyngeal swab were collected from each participant by mobile phlebotomists. Participants in the prospective study had the option to provide additional blood draws and questionnaires over an approximately 2-month period. Before DNA extraction, prospective study blood samples were shipped either frozen or at room temperature.

The rearranged chain carries TRBV5-1 and TRBJ2-7, with TRBD2 tentatively as D gene (6 bases match). The sample consisted of PBMCs or T cells enriched from blood (not recorded which). The sequence was collected from a man in his forties who had recovered from COVID-19. The bases are TGCGCCAGCAGCCGTCAGTATGGAGGGCCAGGGGAGCAGTACTTC. The encoded protein is CASSRQYGGPGEQYF.